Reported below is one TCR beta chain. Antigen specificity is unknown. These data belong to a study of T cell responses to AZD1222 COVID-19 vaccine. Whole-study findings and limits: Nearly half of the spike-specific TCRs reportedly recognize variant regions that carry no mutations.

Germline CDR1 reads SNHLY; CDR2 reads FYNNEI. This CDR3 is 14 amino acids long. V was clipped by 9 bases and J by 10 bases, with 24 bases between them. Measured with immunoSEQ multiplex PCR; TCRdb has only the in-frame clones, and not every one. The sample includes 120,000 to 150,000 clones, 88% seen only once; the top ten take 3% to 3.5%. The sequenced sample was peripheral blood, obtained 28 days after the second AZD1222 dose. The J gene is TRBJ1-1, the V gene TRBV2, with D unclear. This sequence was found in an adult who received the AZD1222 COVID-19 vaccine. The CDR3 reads CASLTPNAGLGAFF. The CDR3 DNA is TGTGCCAGTCTAACCCCTAATGCCGGGCTGGGAGCTTTCTTT.